This T cell receptor (beta chain) was found in a study of breast tumors, draining lymph nodes, adjacent tissues. TCRdb re-called the multiplex PCR reads through MiXCR, storing one row per CDR3 protein. Of more than 200,000 distinct CDR3 sequences in the sample, approximately 31% were seen once. Germline values: CDR1 MNHEY, CDR2 SVGAGI. V lost 5 bases to trimming and J lost 7 bases; unmatched junction nucleotides: 6. This CDR3 contains 14 residues. Breast cancer patients provided tissue from their axillary draining lymph nodes. The clonotype originates from a female donor with breast cancer. Some clones in this sample may be carry-over from other donors' samples. The V gene is TRBV6-5, the J gene TRBJ2-7; TRBD2 aligns across 12 bases. The sequenced material came from axillary lymph node tissue. CDR3 sequence reads: CASSLAGGPGEQYF. In DNA, the CDR3 is TGTGCCAGCAGTCTAGCGGGAGGGCCGGGAGAGCAGTACTTC.